In this sample, the clone carrying this T cell receptor (beta chain) turned up many times. The antigen is not known. The source of the sample is a study of neurological immune-mediated disorders. Study conclusions and caveats: Phylogenetic grouping assigned the repertoires of 18 of 34 multiple sclerosis patients to one related-CDR3 cluster, which constitutes a possible signature. In multiple sclerosis patients, the repertoire cluster was unrelated to clinical or MRI findings. HTLV-1-associated myelopathy had the most TCR clonal expansion, and multiple sclerosis had the least, less than healthy controls.

Unsorted libraries were derived from 2 million PBMCs stored at -80 C. TCRdb re-called the 5' RACE reads with MiXCR, one entry per CDR3 protein. The table includes tens of thousands of distinct CDR3 sequences, around 3.6% detected once. Input material: PBMCs. The receptor was isolated from a woman aged 45 to 65 with multiple sclerosis.

This chain's CDR3 is CASSFLVGLSGTEAFF. In DNA form, the CDR3 reads TGCGCCAGCAGCTTTTTGGTTGGTCTTTCTGGCACTGAAGCTTTCTTT. The chain recombines TRBV5-1 with TRBJ1-1; no definite D call. In germline, CDR1 is SGHRS, CDR2 YFSETQ. V was pared by 2 bases and J by 4 bases, with 18 bases between. The CDR3 contains 16 residues.